This entry describes one T cell receptor beta chain. Its antigen is as yet unknown. Assay: immunoSEQ multiplex PCR; the TCRdb copy retains only in-frame clones and omits some. Counted here are over 130,000 clones, around 89% occurring once; the ten biggest clones make up about 3%. Germline CDR1 reads KGHSH; CDR2 reads LQKENI. Trimming removed 6 bases from V and 6 bases from J; junction bases left unmatched: 6. The CDR3 covers 14 residues. The entry originates in a study of T cell responses to AZD1222 COVID-19 vaccine. Study-level points and caveats: Sampled repertoires all dated from after the peak T cell response.

The input for sequencing was peripheral blood, taken 28 days after the second AZD1222 dose. V and J are TRBV18 and TRBJ2-7, with 12 bases aligning to TRBD1. This receptor was obtained from an adult who received the AZD1222 COVID-19 vaccine. The CDR3 DNA follows: TGTGCCAGCTCCCGGGGACAGGGGGCGGGCGAGCAGTACTTC. Translation: CASSRGQGAGEQYF.